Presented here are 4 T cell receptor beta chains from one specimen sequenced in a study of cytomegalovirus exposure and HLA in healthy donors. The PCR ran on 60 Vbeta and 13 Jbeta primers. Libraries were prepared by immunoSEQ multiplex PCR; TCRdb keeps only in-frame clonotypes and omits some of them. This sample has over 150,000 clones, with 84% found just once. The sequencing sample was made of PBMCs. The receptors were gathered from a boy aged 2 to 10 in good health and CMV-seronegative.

The CDR3: CASSLAGTRGGELFF. CDR3 nucleotides: TGTGCCAGCAGCTTAGCGGGGACTAGGGGCGGGGAGCTGTTTTTT. This chain connects TRBV7-3 to TRBJ2-2, with 8 bases matching TRBD2. The ends lost 2 bases at V and 7 bases at J; junction bases unmatched: 6. CDR1 is SGHTA, CDR2 FQGTGA, per germline. This CDR3 is built from 15 residues.

CDR3 region: CASSASTGLVWREADTGELFF. For the CDR3, the DNA is TGTGCCAGCAGCGCCTCGACAGGGTTGGTTTGGCGGGAGGCGGACACCGGGGAGCTGTTTTTT. The chain is built from TRBV7-8 and TRBJ2-2; the D gene is possibly TRBD2 (8 bases). Germline assignment: CDR1 SGHVS and CDR2 FQNEAQ. CDR3 length: 21 amino acids. V gave up 5 bases and J gave up 3 bases, with 31 bases separating them.

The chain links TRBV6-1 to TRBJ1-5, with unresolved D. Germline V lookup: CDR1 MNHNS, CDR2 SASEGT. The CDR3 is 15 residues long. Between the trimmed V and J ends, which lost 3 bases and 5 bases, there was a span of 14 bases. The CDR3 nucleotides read TGTGCCAGCAGTGACGGCAGGAGGCCCCATCAGCCCCAGCATTTT. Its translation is CASSDGRRPHQPQHF.

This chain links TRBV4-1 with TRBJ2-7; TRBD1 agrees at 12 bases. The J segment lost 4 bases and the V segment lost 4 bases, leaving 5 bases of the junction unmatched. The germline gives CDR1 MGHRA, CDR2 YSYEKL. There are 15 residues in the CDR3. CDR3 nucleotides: TGCGCCAGCAGCCCGGGACAGGGGGCGAAATACGAGCAGTACTTC. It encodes CASSPGQGAKYEQYF.